This entry lists 7 T cell receptor beta chains sequenced from one sample in a study of memory CD4+ T cells and cytomegalovirus serostatus. Profiling relied on immunoSEQ multiplex PCR, and the TCRdb table lists in-frame clones only, not all of them. The table records 75,000 to 90,000 clones, approximately 80% of them present only once. Single viable CD3+CD4+CD8-CD45RO+ cells were sorted as the memory CD4+ T cells. Material: memory CD4+ T cells from blood. These receptors all stem from an adult in good health and CMV-seronegative.

The chain joins TRBV2 to TRBJ1-4, with D hard to call. Germline CDR1 and CDR2: SNHLY and FYNNEI. This CDR3 is 15 amino acids long. Trimming shortened V by 6 bases and J by 2 bases, and 13 bases separated the two germline ends. CDR3 coding DNA: TGTGCCAGCAGGCGCCTGTTGGGGACTAATGAAAAACTGTTTTTT. Its protein is CASRRLLGTNEKLFF.

This rearrangement joins TRBV4-2 to TRBJ1-4, with unresolved D. Germline-derived CDR1 and CDR2 are LGHNA and YNFKEQ. Trimming removed 0 bases from V and 5 bases from J, with 10 bases in between. The CDR3 runs 15 residues. The CDR3 loop reads CASSQEQRVNEKLFF. CDR3 DNA sequence: TGTGCCAGCAGCCAAGAGCAACGGGTGAATGAAAAACTGTTTTTT.

This clone turned up a few times. The same CDR3 is also encoded by other DNA sequences in this sample. The V and J genes are TRBV5-1 and TRBJ1-1, with D hard to call. V lost 0 bases to trimming and J lost 1 base, with 4 bases between them. Looked up from germline, CDR1 is SGHRS and CDR2 is YFSETQ. This CDR3 comprises 13 residues. The CDR3 spells CASSLGGNTEAFF. The DNA of the CDR3 is TGCGCCAGCAGCTTGGGAGGGAACACTGAAGCTTTCTTT. Full variable domain (outside the CDR3, taken from reference TRBV5-1 and TRBJ1-1): KAGVTQTPRYLIKTRGQQVTLSCSPISGHRSVSWYQQTPGQGLQFLFEYFSETQRNKGNFPGRFSGRQFSNSRSEMNVSTLELGDSALYLCASSLGGNTEAFFGQGTRLTVV.

The V gene is TRBV7-2, the J gene TRBJ1-5; the D is unclear. The CDR3 runs 15 residues. Germline V gives CDR1 SGHTA, CDR2 FQGNSA. V shed 1 base and J shed 4 bases, with 11 bases lying between them. CDR3 protein: CASSLDGGRNQPQHF. The CDR3 region has the DNA TGTGCCAGCAGCTTAGACGGCGGGAGGAATCAGCCCCAGCATTTT.

As for this clone: One end of the junction is discordant with germline, which a read error may explain. The chain carries TRBV7-7 and TRBJ2-3; a possible D gene is TRBD1 (6 bases). The CDR3 totals 12 residues. Germline assignment: CDR1 SSHAT and CDR2 FNYEAQ (reference sequence). The CDR3 is CASSPTGDTQYF. CDR3 bases: TGTGCTAGCAGCCCGACAGGAGATACGCAGTATTTT.

This clone occurred once. The rearrangement links TRBV19 to TRBJ2-7, with D perhaps TRBD1 (6 bases). The germline CDR1 and CDR2 sequences are LNHDA and SQIVND (reference sequence). Trimming stripped 5 bases from V and 2 bases from J, with 16 bases between. The CDR3 sequence is 15 residues long. CDR3 DNA sequence: TGTGCCAGTAGTCTCCTCAGGGGTCACACCTACGAGCAGTACTTC. It specifies CASSLLRGHTYEQYF.

The chain recombines TRBV4-1 with TRBJ1-2; TRBD1 agrees at 9 bases. The CDR3 consists of 16 residues. Germline loops: CDR1 MGHRA, CDR2 YSYEKL. V shed 3 bases, J shed 6 bases, and the junction held 11 bases outside the gene matches. The DNA of the CDR3 is TGCGCCAGCAGCCATGTATTCCGGGACAGGGTTGATGGCTACACCTTC. Translating it yields CASSHVFRDRVDGYTF.